This entry lists 6 T cell receptor beta chains sequenced from one sample in a study of blood T cell repertoires in COVID-19. TCRdb's table, derived via immunoSEQ multiplex PCR, lists solely in-frame clones and lacks some. Of fewer than 50,000 clones listed, less than 85% were seen once; the top ten hold around an eighth. Sequencing was carried out using peripheral blood. The receptors were sampled from a human donor in a cohort sampled during active COVID-19.

This chain connects TRBV7-9 to TRBJ2-3; 9 bases are shared with TRBD1. CDR1 is SEHNR and CDR2 is FQNEAQ in the germline V gene (reference sequence). The length of the CDR3 is 15 residues. J was trimmed by 2 bases and V by 5 bases; bases with no gene match: 5. The CDR3 protein is CASSPWDRVTDTQYF. CDR3 DNA sequence: TGTGCCAGCAGCCCTTGGGACAGGGTCACAGATACGCAGTATTTT.

This rearrangement joins TRBV7-2 to TRBJ1-5; perhaps TRBD1 as D (5 bases). The CDR3 contains 13 residues. V was pared by 4 bases and J by 3 bases, with 7 bases between. Germline V gene lookup returns CDR1 SGHTA and CDR2 FQGNSA. The chain's CDR3 is CASSYRNNQPQHF. Written as DNA, the CDR3 is TGTGCCAGCAGCTACAGGAACAATCAGCCCCAGCATTTT. The full variable domain, with the rest looked up from reference TRBV7-2 and TRBJ1-5, is GAGVSQSPSNKVTEKGKDVELRCDPISGHTALYWYRQSLGQGLEFLIYFQGNSAPDKSGLPSDRFSAERTGGSVSTLTIQRTQQEDSAVYLCASSYRNNQPQHFGDGTRLSIL.

The rearrangement joins TRBV11-1 to TRBJ2-3, with a possible D match to TRBD1 (6 bases). The CDR3 loop spans 13 amino acids. The V end lost 5 bases, the J end lost 6 bases, and 12 bases lay between the germline ends. Germline V gene sequence: CDR1 SGHAT, CDR2 FQDESV (reference sequence). CDR3: CASSRNRADTQYF. In DNA form, the CDR3 reads TGTGCCAGCAGCCGAAACAGGGCTGATACGCAGTATTTT.

The rearrangement joins TRBV4-3 to TRBJ2-7, with D maybe TRBD1 (6 bases). V lost 3 bases and J 4 bases, leaving 16 bases between the germline ends. This CDR3 contains 15 residues. Looked up from germline, CDR1 is LGHNA and CDR2 is YSLEER. CDR3 bases: TGCGCCAGCAGCCAGGAAACAGGGTTCGCGTACGAGCAGTACTTC. The encoded protein is CASSQETGFAYEQYF.

This chain uses TRBV19 with TRBJ1-5; D unresolved. V dropped 3 bases and J dropped 3 bases, with 15 bases sitting between them. This CDR3 contains 16 residues. Germline V CDR1 and CDR2: LNHDA, SQIVND (reference sequence). CDR3 loop: CASSITGGPFNQPQHF. CDR3 bases: TGTGCCAGTAGTATTACGGGAGGTCCTTTCAATCAGCCCCAGCATTTT.

This clone is a singleton in its sample. This chain joins TRBV6-1 and TRBJ2-7; 8 nucleotides line up with TRBD2. The V gene's germline CDR1 is MNHNS and CDR2 SASEGT. With V trimmed by 2 bases and J by 2 bases, 2 bases remained unmatched. CDR3 length: 14 residues. The CDR3 region has the DNA TGTGCCAGCAGTGAATGGGGACTAGCCTACGAGCAGTACTTC. It yields the protein CASSEWGLAYEQYF.